This T cell receptor (beta chain) was sequenced in a study of long-term antiretroviral therapy in people with HIV (dated by TCRdb to the early 2020s). A note on the overall study: The earliest samples were collected about a decade before the 2015 WHO recommendation for immediate ART, when ART was typically delayed until CD4 counts fell. This retrospective serial study examined whether starting ART and sustained HIV suppression were associated with changes in the composition and diversity of the TRB repertoire in peripheral blood. A total of 192 cryopreserved PBMC samples were contributed to the cohort by 30 adults with confirmed HIV infection, with samples collected serially over a mean of approximately six years (range 1-12). Among the roughly 30 participants with HIV, around 10 were female. No cross-contamination during QIAcube processing was shown when test extractions of a monoclonal T-cell line were performed alongside about 33 polyclonal samples.

The immunoSEQ hsTCRB v3.0 assay was used at survey level resolution for TRB variable region sequencing. TRB sequencing targeted a depth of about 40,000-55,000 T-cell genomes per sample. Pooled TRB libraries were sequenced on an Illumina MiSeq with a v3 150-cycle kit. As for the authors' bioinformatics: Analysis of repertoires was carried out in R inside a reproducible Nextflow workflow spanning QC, data transformation and analysis. LymphoSeq2, an R package for AIRR-Seq data exploration, was used to implement custom analyses. After excluding several samples that yielded fewer than 5000 total TRB sequences, fewer than 200 HIV repertoires remained for analysis. Among the 170 to 200 HIV repertoires that were kept, 59 were collected before ART initiation and more than 120 were collected after ART initiation. Repertoires were downsampled to 5000 TRB nucleotide sequences, with summary statistics averaged over 100 downsampling iterations. TRB sequences were retained for analysis only if CDR3 regions of at least seven amino acids were present. Diversity was assessed using a clonality score derived from Shannon entropy and using the Gini coefficient. In the repertoire networks, any two of the top 5000 CDR3 amino acid sequences were linked whenever the two sequences differed by an edit distance of one. For TRB CDR3 amino acid sequences, antigen specificity groups and MHC restriction were predicted with GLIPH2. To flag known associations with CMV, EBV, HIV or tissue antigens, CDR3 amino acid sequences were compared against VDJdb and McPAS-TCR. Pre-ART, post-ART and control groups were compared with Wilcoxon signed-rank tests and Holm-Bonferroni correction. Here the immuneACCESS table is served through TCRdb, limited to in-frame sequences with V and J called. Missing clones are a known gap in these copies; in checked studies unresolved V genes cover under half, and the rest lacks a known reason. V and J calls and clone size are given by that table; D and trimming were obtained from the DNA. The sample table shows about 21,000 clones, and 80% to 85% are seen once. The ten largest clones capture about 5.6% of the sample.

CDR1 and CDR2, looked up from the germline V gene, are SGHTA and FQGNSA. The CDR3 goes from the cysteine to the phenylalanine over 13 residues. Kept here is only the CDR3 DNA, which spans 39 bases and is read in frame from base 1. V and J are truncated by 4 bases and 3 bases respectively, leaving an intervening sequence of 7 bases. Inclusion was restricted to participants for whom at least one PBMC sample before ART initiation and at least two post-ART samples were available. Every participant with HIV received treatment in the United States of America. Before DNA extraction, cryopreserved samples of about 0.95-10 million PBMC were thawed and then washed. At the time of the earliest PBMC sample, participants with HIV were aged between roughly 20 and 54 years. PBMC samples were contributed by each participant from 1-4 timepoints before ART initiation and 2-8 timepoints after ART initiation, with a median of 7 samples. Serial HIV viral load, CD4+ T-cell count, ART history and demographic data were obtained for every participant. Genomic DNA was extracted from unsorted PBMC with a Qiagen kit on a QIAcube, with processing performed in batches of 12 samples.

The paper's findings and limits, for the study overall: Starting ART was linked to a significant rise in TRB diversity, yet even after long-term ART the diversity remained significantly lower than in transplant donor controls. The samples span the years 2004 to 2017, and the ART regimens used at that time may not be as effective as current regimens. CDR3 length ranges in HIV repertoires were narrower than in controls, and network structure suggested an antigen-experienced repertoire with only a slight naive shift after ART. Owing to limited PBMC availability, only the TCR beta chain was sequenced, without alpha chain pairing. Because pre-ART samples had limited cell numbers, unsorted PBMC were profiled rather than sorted CD4+ and CD8+ T cells. Expanded TRB clones identified before ART initiation dominated the repertoire across all time points, though the dominance fluctuated and decreased in many PLHIV after ART. No data were available on ART adherence, viral resistance or therapy changes, limiting inferences about post-ART repertoire changes.

This clone showed up just a few times. Its antigen has not been determined. It has no much larger one-base neighbor in the sample; base qualities were not kept. The sequence links TRBV7-2 to TRBJ1-5; TRBD1 is possibly the D segment (5 matching bases). The TCR was taken from a woman aged 25 to 39 with HIV. The input for sequencing was unsorted PBMCs, taken 0.2 years after starting antiretroviral therapy. DNA sequence: TGTGCCAGCAGCTGGGGACTCAATCAGCCCCAGCATTTT. Its coded protein is CASSWGLNQPQHF.